This TCR beta chain was retrieved from a study of cytomegalovirus exposure and HLA in healthy donors (TCRdb year 2017). Some background on the complete study: According to a later analysis, the 100 to 150 validation repertoires were produced on the same platform as the 666 repertoires of the first cohort. To predict cytomegalovirus infection status, the study combined high-throughput TCR immunosequencing, statistical association of individual TCRs with disease status, and machine learning. The study was designed to test whether signatures of past pathogen exposure could be identified by cataloging public T cell receptors. Along with the roughly 670-subject first cohort, a separate validation cohort of 120 different subjects was used. What the authors observed across the whole study: The study listed 170 or so TCR beta chains as associated with cytomegalovirus. A later analysis had no HLA typing for the validation cohort, so co-occurrence there was scored across all 130 or so repertoires. Most TCR sequences were observed very rarely across donors, whereas some public TCRs were present in many individuals. The classifier was reported to diagnose cytomegalovirus status with high specificity and sensitivity in both the original cohort and the validation cohort. In vitro tests confirmed that a few of the cytomegalovirus-associated TCR beta chains recognize cytomegalovirus antigens. The authors suggested that the approach could potentially be generalized to other disease states and immunological phenotypes. Of the cluster scores, 90% to 95% were above 0 in a later analysis, which found that TCRs clustered in the first cohort also tended to co-occur in the approximately 110 validation repertoires.

Libraries were prepared through the immunoSEQ multiplex PCR assay. Concerning the study's data processing: A statistical classification framework was developed to diagnose cytomegalovirus status using the catalog of TCR beta chain sequences. Not all clones reach the TCRdb copy of this immuneACCESS table, which keeps in-frame sequences only. Checked studies attribute under half of the gap to unresolved V genes and leave the rest unexplained. That table supplies the V and J calls and clone size; D and trimming were determined from the DNA. The table for this sample lists 95,000 to 120,000 clones; around 85% of them were counted only once. The ten largest clones add up to over 2.5% of the sample. Reading from cysteine to phenylalanine, the CDR3 counts 11 amino acids. The DNA shown is the 33-base CDR3, in frame from base 1. In regard to this clone: Its antigen has not been determined. Per-base quality was not reported, and no clone a single base away is much larger than it.

Separate from the approximately 700-subject first cohort, the validation cohort of roughly 130 subjects was the group to which the donors belonged. The chain is encoded by TRBV21-1 joined to TRBJ1-1. TRBV21-1 is deemed a pseudogene. This clonotype originated in a woman aged 18-30 years in good health and CMV-seronegative. Sequencing input: PBMCs. CDR3 region: CASRGGTEAFF. The nucleotide sequence is TGTGCCAGCAGGGGGGGTACTGAAGCTTTCTTT.